This T cell receptor beta chain is drawn from a study of blood T cells in healthy people across ages. Study-wide points: It was the long-lived donors that had more naive CD4+ cells and higher diversity than aged donors. Strong correlation existed between TCR beta diversity and naive T cell percentage.

A second PCR, run for about 6 to 11 cycles, used a sample-barcoded 5' primer plus a J-beta primer mix. All cDNA molecules were each tagged by a template-switch adaptor with 12 random nucleotides. TCRdb re-analysed the 5' RACE reads in MiXCR, keeping a single row per CDR3 protein. Of 980,000 or so distinct CDR3 sequences in the sample, around 49% are singletons; the top ten hold 10% to 15%. Turning to this clonotype: As yet, its antigen is unknown.

The donors, all healthy, were Caucasians living in Russia, aged roughly 6 to 100. Germline V gene data show CDR1 as MNHEY and CDR2 as SVGAGI. The CDR3 is 15 amino acids. With V trimmed by 7 bases and J by 0 bases, 6 bases remained unmatched. The source of this sequence is a man aged 25 to 40 in good health. V usage is TRBV6-5 and J usage is TRBJ1-5, with 7 bases lining up with TRBD1. The specimen was blood. The CDR3 spells CASMGTVNSNQPQHF. The CDR3 region has the DNA TGTGCCAGCATGGGGACAGTAAATAGCAATCAGCCCCAGCATTTT.